A selection of T cell receptor beta chains follows, all from one sample in a study of CD8 T cells in Susac syndrome. TCRdb re-analysed the immunoSEQ multiplex PCR reads in MiXCR, keeping a single row per CDR3 protein. The profile shows under 200,000 distinct CDR3 sequences, about 96% of them singletons. The sequenced sample consisted of CD4+ T cells from PBMCs. The receptors here all came from a human donor with Susac syndrome. Both conserved end residues are part of each CDR3. Each record gives: V gene, J gene, D gene, clone size, CDR3 protein, CDR3 DNA. The D gene is left open where the match is weak. Clone size is stated in some rows and not others, as once, few, many or a class when expanded.

V gene: TRBV3-1; J gene: TRBJ1-5; D gene: .; clone size: .; CDR3 protein: CASSPGVGNQPQHF; CDR3 DNA: TGTGCCAGCAGCCCCGGGGTAGGCAATCAGCCCCAGCATTTT
V gene: TRBV4-2; J gene: TRBJ1-5; D gene: .; clone size: few; CDR3 protein: CASSQDQGLGQPQHF; CDR3 DNA: TGTGCCAGCAGCCAAGATCAGGGACTGGGTCAGCCCCAGCATTTT
V gene: TRBV12-3/TRBV12-4; J gene: TRBJ2-1; D gene: TRBD2; clone size: .; CDR3 protein: CASSSNGLAVNEQFF; CDR3 DNA: TGTGCCAGCAGTTCCAACGGACTAGCGGTCAATGAGCAGTTCTTC
V gene: TRBV24-1; J gene: TRBJ2-1; D gene: TRBD2; clone size: .; CDR3 protein: CATSDPSGRAGHEQFF; CDR3 DNA: TGTGCCACCAGTGATCCTAGCGGGAGGGCCGGTCATGAGCAGTTCTTC
V gene: TRBV20-1; J gene: TRBJ2-7; D gene: .; clone size: .; CDR3 protein: CSARAGAYEQYF; CDR3 DNA: TGCAGTGCTAGAGCGGGGGCCTACGAGCAGTACTTC
V gene: TRBV3-1; J gene: TRBJ2-1; D gene: TRBD2; clone size: .; CDR3 protein: CASSPVAGVMVEQFF; CDR3 DNA: TGTGCCAGCAGCCCCGTTGCGGGAGTAATGGTTGAGCAGTTCTTC
V gene: TRBV5-4; J gene: TRBJ2-5; D gene: .; clone size: .; CDR3 protein: CASSFPTGEQETQYF; CDR3 DNA: TGTGCCAGCAGCTTCCCCACAGGCGAGCAAGAGACCCAGTACTTC
V gene: TRBV15; J gene: TRBJ2-7; D gene: .; clone size: .; CDR3 protein: CATSARGGEQYF; CDR3 DNA: TGTGCCACCAGCGCCAGGGGGGGCGAGCAGTACTTC
V gene: TRBV18; J gene: TRBJ2-1; D gene: .; clone size: .; CDR3 protein: CASSPVGRPRVYEQFF; CDR3 DNA: TGTGCCAGCTCACCAGTAGGCCGTCCGCGGGTCTATGAGCAGTTCTTC
V gene: TRBV6-2/TRBV6-3; J gene: TRBJ1-2; D gene: TRBD1; clone size: .; CDR3 protein: CASTLPGQGEGYTF; CDR3 DNA: TGTGCCAGCACCCTCCCGGGACAGGGTGAGGGCTACACCTTC
V gene: TRBV12-3/TRBV12-4; J gene: TRBJ1-6; D gene: TRBD1; clone size: once; CDR3 protein: CASRDRDSPLHF; CDR3 DNA: TGTGCCAGCCGGGACAGAGATTCACCCCTCCACTTT
V gene: TRBV29-1; J gene: TRBJ1-2; D gene: .; clone size: .; CDR3 protein: CSVEPRGSYGYTF; CDR3 DNA: TGCAGCGTTGAACCCCGGGGTTCCTATGGCTACACCTTC
V gene: TRBV20-1; J gene: TRBJ2-2; D gene: .; clone size: .; CDR3 protein: CSALKPGTGELFF; CDR3 DNA: TGCAGTGCTCTTAAACCGGGCACCGGGGAGCTGTTTTTT
V gene: TRBV2; J gene: TRBJ2-4; D gene: TRBD2; clone size: .; CDR3 protein: CASSEGGTSLNIQYF; CDR3 DNA: TGTGCCAGCAGTGAAGGGGGGACTAGTCTGAACATTCAGTACTTC
V gene: TRBV3-1; J gene: TRBJ2-3; D gene: TRBD1; clone size: .; CDR3 protein: CASSLSDRGSTDTQYF; CDR3 DNA: TGTGCCAGCAGCCTCTCGGACAGGGGCAGCACAGATACGCAGTATTTT
V gene: TRBV7-2; J gene: TRBJ2-5; D gene: .; clone size: once; CDR3 protein: CASSLGQTRVETQYF; CDR3 DNA: TGTGCCAGCAGCTTAGGGCAGACACGAGTGGAGACCCAGTACTTC
V gene: TRBV11-2; J gene: TRBJ2-5; D gene: TRBD2; clone size: .; CDR3 protein: CASSSGGAGVETQYF; CDR3 DNA: TGTGCCAGCAGCTCCGGGGGGGCAGGCGTGGAGACCCAGTACTTC
V gene: TRBV20-1; J gene: TRBJ2-1; D gene: .; clone size: .; CDR3 protein: CSARDPPNVGEQFF; CDR3 DNA: TGCAGTGCTAGAGATCCCCCCAACGTTGGTGAGCAGTTCTTC
V gene: TRBV5-1; J gene: TRBJ2-5; D gene: TRBD1; clone size: .; CDR3 protein: CASSLGDRAETQYF; CDR3 DNA: TGCGCCAGCAGCTTGGGGGACAGGGCCGAGACCCAGTACTTC
V gene: TRBV20-1; J gene: TRBJ1-2; D gene: TRBD1; clone size: .; CDR3 protein: CSASKTGFNYGYTF; CDR3 DNA: TGCAGTGCTAGTAAGACAGGGTTTAACTATGGCTACACCTTC